This T cell receptor beta chain was recovered during a study of cytomegalovirus exposure and HLA in healthy donors. The PCR had 60 Vbeta and 13 Jbeta primers. The data were produced by immunoSEQ multiplex PCR, yet TCRdb's version contains in-frame clones alone and is incomplete. The table has 170,000 or so clones, more than 60% seen once; the top ten hold approximately 1.5%. Healthy donors of bone marrow made up the group. Study-level findings and limits: Cytomegalovirus association was listed for approximately 150 TCR beta chains.

The length of the CDR3 is 15 residues. Germline CDR1 is MNHEY and CDR2 is SMNVEV (reference sequence). The J segment lost 1 base and the V segment lost 3 bases, leaving 6 bases of the junction unmatched. This clone has a single count. No antigen is known for it. The sample consisted of PBMCs. This sequence joins TRBV27 and TRBJ2-7; 7 nucleotides agree with TRBD2. This TCR was recovered from a woman in her 30s in good health and CMV-seropositive. Written as DNA, the CDR3 is TGTGCCAGCAGTTTCGGGACGGGGGGATCCTACGAGCAGTACTTC. Translation gives CASSFGTGGSYEQYF.